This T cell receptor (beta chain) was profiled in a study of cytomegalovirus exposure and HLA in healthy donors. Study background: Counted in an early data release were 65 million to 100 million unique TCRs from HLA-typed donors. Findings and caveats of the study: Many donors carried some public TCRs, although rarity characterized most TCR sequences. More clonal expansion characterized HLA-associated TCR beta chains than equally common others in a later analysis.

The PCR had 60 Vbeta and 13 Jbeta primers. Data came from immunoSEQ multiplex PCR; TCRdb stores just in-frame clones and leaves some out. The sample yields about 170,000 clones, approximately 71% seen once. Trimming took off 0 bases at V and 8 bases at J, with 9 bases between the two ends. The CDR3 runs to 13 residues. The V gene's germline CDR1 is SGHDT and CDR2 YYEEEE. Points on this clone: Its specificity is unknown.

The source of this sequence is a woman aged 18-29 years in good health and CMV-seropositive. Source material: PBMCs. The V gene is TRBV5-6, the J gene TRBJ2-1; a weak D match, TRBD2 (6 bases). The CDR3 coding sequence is TGTGCCAGCAGCTTGGGGACTATCCATGAGCAGTTCTTC. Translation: CASSLGTIHEQFF.